These 18 T cell receptor beta chains were all obtained from the same sample, sequenced in a study of cytomegalovirus exposure and HLA in healthy donors. Use of 60 Vbeta and 13 Jbeta primers characterized the PCR. Method: immunoSEQ multiplex PCR; TCRdb's copy keeps in-frame clones and lacks some. The data contain around 150,000 clones, approximately 68% of them seen just once; the ten biggest clones take up roughly 4.7%. The sample comprised PBMCs. Receptors originate from a man in his 60s in good health and CMV-seronegative.

This chain joins TRBV2 and TRBJ1-1; TRBD1 agrees at 9 bases. V shed 7 bases and J 11 bases; nucleotides not matched to a gene: 5. The CDR3 sequence is 11 residues long. Germline V gene lookup returns CDR1 SNHLY and CDR2 FYNNEI. The CDR3: CASNLQGAAFF. DNA of the CDR3: TGTGCCAGCAACTTACAGGGGGCGGCTTTCTTT.

The rearrangement uses TRBV7-9 and TRBJ1-2; TRBD1 aligns across 9 bases. This CDR3 is built from 13 residues. J was trimmed by 7 bases and V by 1 base; bases with no gene match: 1. Per germline, CDR1 SEHNR and CDR2 FQNEAQ (reference sequence). Written as DNA, the CDR3 is TGTGCCAGCAGCTTAGGGACAGGGGTTGGCTACACCTTC. Translated: CASSLGTGVGYTF.

The CDR3 DNA follows: TGTGCCAGCATCACCGGGGGGACTGAAGCTTTCTTT. It specifies CASITGGTEAFF. V and J are TRBV6-1 and TRBJ1-1; D is possibly TRBD1 (5 bases). Germline V gives CDR1 MNHNS, CDR2 SASEGT. CDR3 size: 12 residues. V gave up 7 bases and J gave up 5 bases, with 11 bases separating them.

The chain combines TRBV19 with TRBJ2-2, with D possibly TRBD1 on 6 matching bases. V shed 10 bases and J shed 0 bases, with 18 bases lying between them. The CDR3 has 16 amino acids. Germline CDR1 reads LNHDA; CDR2 reads SQIVND (reference sequence). CDR3 loop: CATHTPRGPNTGELFF. DNA for the CDR3: TGTGCCACCCATACCCCCAGGGGTCCGAACACCGGGGAGCTGTTTTTT.

The chain carries TRBV9 and TRBJ2-3; 9 bases match TRBD2. With 7 bases clipped from V and 7 bases from J, the junction kept 22 bases outside the gene matches. The CDR3 is made up of 18 amino acids. Looked up from germline, CDR1 is SGDLS and CDR2 is YYNGEE. The CDR3 reads CASGPPRRTSGRRNTQYF. The CDR3 DNA follows: TGTGCCAGCGGACCCCCCCGCCGAACGAGCGGGAGGAGGAATACGCAGTATTTT.

The rearrangement uses TRBV7-6 and TRBJ2-7; TRBD2 agrees at 8 bases. V was pared by 5 bases and J by 2 bases, with 8 bases of the junction left unmatched. In germline, CDR1 is SGHVS, CDR2 FNYEAQ. The CDR3 length is 15 residues. In nucleotides, the CDR3 is TGTGCCAGCAGCCAATTAGCGGGGCAGACCTACGAGCAGTACTTC. Translating gives CASSQLAGQTYEQYF.

J is TRBJ2-7 and V is TRBV29-1; 8 bases agree with TRBD1. The V gene's germline CDR1 is SQVTM and CDR2 ANQGSEA. This CDR3 contains 15 residues. The trim removed 1 base at V and 3 bases at J, leaving 8 bases unmatched. CDR3 nucleotide sequence: TGCAGCGTTGAAGCCTTAGGGACAGGAAACTACGAGCAGTACTTC. Translated: CSVEALGTGNYEQYF.

This sequence joins TRBV28 and TRBJ2-3; 12 bases are a match to TRBD2. Unmatched junction bases numbered 3, after V lost 6 bases and J lost 5 bases. CDR1 MDHEN and CDR2 SYDVKM come from the germline V gene. This CDR3 has 14 amino acids. The CDR3 protein is CASSLAGGLDTQYF. In DNA, the CDR3 is TGTGCCAGCAGCCTAGCGGGAGGGCTAGATACGCAGTATTTT.

The genes are TRBV19 and TRBJ1-3; TRBD1 matches at 7 bases. Trimming at V came to 7 bases and at J to 0 bases, leaving 12 bases not matched to a gene. This CDR3 has 17 residues. Germline V gene data show CDR1 as LNHDA and CDR2 as SQIVND (reference sequence). CDR3 bases: TGTGCCAGTACCCCTACCGGGACAGCGAGCTCTGGAAACACCATATATTTT. Its translation is CASTPTGTASSGNTIYF. Variable domain in full (rest from reference TRBV19 and TRBJ1-3): DGGITQSPKYLFRKEGQNVTLSCEQNLNHDAMYWYRQDPGQGLRLIYYSQIVNDFQKGDIAEGYSVSREKKESFPLTVTSAQKNPTAFYLCASTPTGTASSGNTIYFGEGSWLTVV.

This clone appeared once. The J gene is TRBJ2-7, the V gene TRBV6-6; D is perhaps TRBD2 (5 bases). The CDR3 sequence is 11 residues long. V was trimmed by 5 bases and J by 7 bases, leaving 9 bases between them. Germline CDR1 MNHNY, CDR2 SVGAGI (reference sequence). The DNA for the CDR3 is TGTGCCAGCAGTACCCGCGGGGAGCAGTACTTC. It encodes CASSTRGEQYF.

V usage is TRBV2 and J usage is TRBJ1-4; a weak D match, TRBD1 (5 bases). CDR3 size: 15 residues. Germline V gives CDR1 SNHLY, CDR2 FYNNEI. V gave up 3 bases and J gave up 1 base, with 9 bases separating them. The CDR3 bases are TGTGCCAGCAGTGAGTGGGGGGGAACTAATGAAAAACTGTTTTTT. Translated, it gives CASSEWGGTNEKLFF.

This clone came up a few times. The chain employs TRBV6-9 and TRBJ1-2; D gene unclear. V was shortened by 5 bases and J by 8 bases, with 12 bases between the two germline ends. Germline-derived CDR1 and CDR2 are MNHGY and SVAAGI. This CDR3 has 12 residues. The CDR3 sequence is CASSLDRGGYTF. CDR3 sequence (DNA): TGTGCCAGCAGTCTTGACCGCGGCGGCTACACCTTC.

This clone turned up a few times. The V call is TRBV21-1, the J call TRBJ2-7; the table assigns TRBD1, which was not confirmed against the DNA. TRBV21-1 is a documented pseudogene. The CDR3 contains 15 residues. As DNA, the CDR3 is TGTGCCAGCAGCAATATGGAACAGGGGAGGTACGAGCAGTACTTC. Amino acids: CASSNMEQGRYEQYF.

Only a few counts were recorded for this clone. This chain joins TRBV7-8 and TRBJ1-1; TRBD1 agrees at 7 bases. The CDR3 runs to 16 residues. V dropped 5 bases and J dropped 6; count of bases not matched to a gene: 15. The germline V gene encodes CDR1 SGHVS and CDR2 FQNEAQ. The chain's CDR3 is CASSPWVQGGTAEAFF. The CDR3 DNA is TGTGCCAGCAGCCCTTGGGTCCAGGGGGGCACCGCTGAAGCTTTCTTT.

This clone has just a few counts. V usage is TRBV9 and J usage is TRBJ1-1; D possibly corresponds to TRBD1 (5 bases). V lost 0 bases, J lost 0 bases, and 9 bases lay in between. This CDR3 spans 15 amino acids. Germline V CDR1 and CDR2: SGDLS, YYNGEE. The CDR3 nucleotides are TGTGCCAGCAGCGTAGGAGCCAGGGTGAACACTGAAGCTTTCTTT. The encoded protein is CASSVGARVNTEAFF.

V is TRBV29-1 and J is TRBJ2-3; tentatively, D is TRBD2 (5 bases). Germline CDR1 and CDR2: SQVTM and ANQGSEA. This CDR3 has 12 residues. Trimming cost V 4 bases and J 6 bases, with 11 bases left between them. In DNA form, the CDR3 reads TGCAGCGTTGGCCTAGCAGCGGATACGCAGTATTTT. It translates to CSVGLAADTQYF.

The table lists this clone with a few counts. The chain links TRBV7-9 to TRBJ2-1, with 8 bases that match TRBD2. CDR1 SEHNR and CDR2 FQNEAQ come from the germline V gene (reference sequence). The trim removed 2 bases at V and 9 bases at J, leaving 6 bases unmatched. The CDR3 has 14 residues. CDR3 in amino acids: CASSLKAGVSEQFF. Here the CDR3 DNA reads TGTGCCAGCAGCTTAAAAGCGGGAGTGAGTGAGCAGTTCTTC.

The V call is TRBV5-1, the J call TRBJ2-3; 11 bases are a match to TRBD2. Germline CDR1 is SGHRS and CDR2 is YFSETQ. The CDR3 is made up of 15 amino acids. The V segment lost 4 bases and the J segment 5 bases; nucleotides outside the gene matches: 6. Written as DNA, the CDR3 is TGCGCCAGCAGCGATAGCGGGAGGGCCGGAGATACGCAGTATTTT. Protein sequence: CASSDSGRAGDTQYF.